These T cell receptor beta chains were read from a single sample in a study of response to subunit inactivated influenza vaccine. Using its own MiXCR run on the RT-PCR reads, TCRdb lists one record per CDR3 protein. This repertoire shows about 530,000 distinct CDR3 sequences, 10% to 15% found once; its top ten account for roughly 13%. Source: PBMCs from blood, taken more than 35 days after vaccination. The receptors were sampled from a man aged 45 to 65 who received an inactivated influenza vaccine. Both conserved end residues are part of each CDR3.

v_call	j_call	cdr3_length	cdr3_aa
TRBV7-9	TRBJ1-5	15	CASSLVGNSDQPQHF
TRBV10-3	TRBJ1-2	13	CAISGTGKDGYTF
TRBV5-1	TRBJ1-2	14	CASTIGGGYDGYTF
TRBV2	TRBJ2-1	15	CASSPTSGRVGEQFF
TRBV6-1	TRBJ2-7	16	CASSPPEPLIDYEQYF
TRBV9	TRBJ2-1	16	CASSVVGTSGSNEQFF
TRBV25-1	TRBJ2-7	13	CASTSQSSYEQYF
TRBV7-8	TRBJ1-5	14	CASSFPHSNQPQHF
TRBV20-1	TRBJ2-5	12	CSADTAEETQYF
TRBV2	TRBJ2-1	15	CASIPIAGGYNEQFF
TRBV6-2/TRBV6-3	TRBJ2-7	13	CASKLAGAYEQYF
TRBV5-1	TRBJ2-3	17	CASSSRNPALITDTQYF
TRBV11-1	TRBJ2-1	17	CASSLAPRDRGLNEQFF
TRBV12-3/TRBV12-4	TRBJ2-3	16	CASSEGTGPLTDTQYF
TRBV2	TRBJ2-3	15	CASSVPSGVTDTQYF
TRBV15	TRBJ2-6	15	CATSRDNSGANVLTF
TRBV7-2	TRBJ2-2	16	CASSSQGGRNTGELFF
TRBV18	TRBJ2-7	14	CASSPLRTGNEQYF
TRBV5-1	TRBJ2-5	16	CASSLASSGGQETQYF
TRBV20-1	TRBJ2-3	10	CSAQEQTQYF
TRBV6-2/TRBV6-3	TRBJ2-5	13	CASSYGPRGTQYF
TRBV7-7	TRBJ2-5	16	CASLTRDRGSKETQYF
TRBV11-2	TRBJ1-1	18	CASSLSSIQGAENTEAFF
TRBV12-3/TRBV12-4	TRBJ2-1	16	CASSILAAASYNEQFF
TRBV29-1	TRBJ1-2	13	CSVSTALNYGYTF
TRBV9	TRBJ2-3	13	CASSLDNTDTQYF
TRBV7-2	TRBJ2-6	17	CASSLLRGFSGANVLTF
TRBV30	TRBJ1-6	16	CAWTDVISSYNSPLHF
TRBV10-3	TRBJ2-4	16	CAMSDIGGIAKNIQYF
TRBV29-1	TRBJ2-3	12	CSVDRGQQTQYF
TRBV5-1	TRBJ1-2	14	CASSSTGYEAGYTF
TRBV6-5	TRBJ1-1	13	CASSYSGGVKAFF
TRBV27	TRBJ2-3	17	CASSLSGGSPYTDTQYF
TRBV4-1	TRBJ1-6	14	CASSQEGPARTLHF
TRBV29-1	TRBJ2-5	12	CSVAWWGETQYF
TRBV7-9	TRBJ2-5	14	CASSRDGQQETQYF
TRBV12-3/TRBV12-4	TRBJ2-3	12	CASRMWEDTQYF
TRBV7-9	TRBJ2-2	12	CLVGLNTGELFF
TRBV6-2/TRBV6-3	TRBJ2-5	13	CASSLEGAETQYF
TRBV7-2	TRBJ1-2	15	CASSPAGGGNYGYTF
TRBV5-1	TRBJ2-7	14	CASSSGGPSYEQYF
TRBV12-3/TRBV12-4	TRBJ1-5	15	CASSLNSDSNQPQHF
TRBV5-6	TRBJ2-1	15	CASSFYGTAYNEQFF